These 9 T cell receptor beta chains share one sample of origin, sequenced in a study of identical twins (dated by TCRdb to the mid-2010s). Library generation was performed with 5' RACE. TCRdb lists the instrument as Illumina HiSeq 2000. TCRdb reprocessing: public reads trimmed at Q25 with fastp, clones called with MiXCR, in-frame beta chains kept. Each entry merges the rows of one CDR3 protein and shows their most common DNA and genes. The sample records just over 500,000 distinct CDR3 sequences, under 25% of which are singletons. The ten biggest clones cover about 0.99% of the sample. These same data were also listed under a study on T cells expressing NK-cell markers.

Sample: CD4+ T cells sorted from blood. The receptors stem from a young woman in good health.

This sequence joins TRBV4-2 and TRBJ1-1; TRBD1 agrees at 9 bases. The junction had 9 bases not matched to a gene; V was cut back by 0 bases and J by 10 bases. The germline gives CDR1 LGHNA, CDR2 YNFKEQ. The CDR3 runs to 15 residues. The CDR3 bases are TGTGCCAGCAGCCAAGACAGGGACAGGGCTCCGCGAGCTTTCTTT. It codes for CASSQDRDRAPRAFF.

CDR3 amino acids: CASSIRPTDTQYF. CDR3 DNA sequence: TGTGCCAGCAGCATCCGCCCCACAGATACGCAGTATTTT. The chain is built from TRBV7-3 and TRBJ2-3; D is unclear. The CDR3 consists of 13 residues. The germline gives CDR1 SGHTA, CDR2 FQGTGA. V lost 5 bases, J lost 2 bases, and 8 bases lay in between.

The chain joins TRBV12-3 or TRBV12-4 to TRBJ1-2; D gene unclear. V was cut by 6 bases and J by 0 bases, with 8 bases left in between. The CDR3 sequence is 13 residues long. CDR3 residues: CASRSGTNYGYTF. CDR3 bases: TGTGCCAGCAGATCCGGGACTAACTATGGCTACACCTTC.

The chain employs TRBV20-1 and TRBJ2-3; D is perhaps TRBD1 or TRBD2 (5 bases each). V lost 7 bases, J lost 1 base, and 9 bases lay in between. Germline CDR1 is DFQATT and CDR2 is SNEGSKA (reference sequence). The CDR3 totals 12 residues. DNA for the CDR3: TGCAGTGGGGGACGTCGCACAGATACGCAGTATTTT. Translating gives CSGGRRTDTQYF.

The chain links TRBV12-3 or TRBV12-4 to TRBJ2-1; TRBD2 agrees at 8 bases. V dropped 7 bases and J dropped 8; count of bases not matched to a gene: 10. The CDR3 totals 14 residues. CDR3 region: CASTSPGRAHEQFF. CDR3 nucleotide sequence: TGTGCCAGCACCTCCCCCGGGAGGGCCCATGAGCAGTTCTTC.

The V and J genes are TRBV23-1 and TRBJ1-5, with a tentative D call TRBD1 (5 bases). TRBV23-1 is sorted into the ORF group, with uncertain function. The CDR3 is made up of 15 amino acids. V dropped 6 bases and J dropped 2 bases, with 14 bases sitting between them. The CDR3 loop reads CASRPGGEGNQPQHF. DNA of the CDR3: TGCGCCAGCAGACCCGGAGGGGAAGGCAATCAGCCCCAGCATTTT.

CDR3 DNA sequence: TGTGCCAGCAGCGCGGGGGGGCTAATTGGGGAGCTGTTTTTT. The encoded protein is CASSAGGLIGELFF. The chain employs TRBV9 and TRBJ2-2; 8 bases map to TRBD2. The CDR3 contains 14 residues. After removal of 3 bases from V and 8 bases from J, the junction contained 6 bases not matched to a gene. Germline CDR1 is SGDLS and CDR2 is YYNGEE.

This clonotype was picked up a small number of times. The chain has TRBV5-5 and TRBJ1-2; TRBD1 might be the D (5 bases). CDR1 and CDR2 (germline): SGHKS, YYEKEE (reference sequence). The CDR3 loop spans 12 amino acids. Trimming pared 7 bases from V and 8 bases from J, leaving 15 bases between. The CDR3 DNA reads TGTGCCAGCGGATGGGGCTCGGAGGGCTACACCTTC. It translates to CASGWGSEGYTF.

This sequence joins TRBV3-1 and TRBJ2-5; TRBD1 might be the D (6 bases). The CDR3 is made up of 13 amino acids. With 8 bases removed from V and 2 bases from J, the gap between germline ends came to 12 bases. Germline values: CDR1 LGHDT, CDR2 YNNKEL (reference sequence). CDR3 sequence: CASGWTAQETQYF. CDR3 DNA: TGTGCCAGCGGTTGGACAGCGCAAGAGACCCAGTACTTC.